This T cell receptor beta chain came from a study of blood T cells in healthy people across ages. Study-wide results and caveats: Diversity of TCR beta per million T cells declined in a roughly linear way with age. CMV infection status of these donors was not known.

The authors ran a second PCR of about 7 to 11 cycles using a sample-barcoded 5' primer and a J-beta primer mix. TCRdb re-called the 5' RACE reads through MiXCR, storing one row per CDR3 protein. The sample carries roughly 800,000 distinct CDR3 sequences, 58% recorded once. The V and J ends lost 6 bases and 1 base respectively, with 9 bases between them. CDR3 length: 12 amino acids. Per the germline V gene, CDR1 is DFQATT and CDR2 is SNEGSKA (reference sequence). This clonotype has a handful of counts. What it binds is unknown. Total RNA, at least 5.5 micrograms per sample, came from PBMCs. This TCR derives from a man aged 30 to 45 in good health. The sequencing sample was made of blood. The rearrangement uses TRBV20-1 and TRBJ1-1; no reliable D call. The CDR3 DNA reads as TGCAGTGCCGAAAACAGGAACACTGAAGCTTTCTTT. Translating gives CSAENRNTEAFF.